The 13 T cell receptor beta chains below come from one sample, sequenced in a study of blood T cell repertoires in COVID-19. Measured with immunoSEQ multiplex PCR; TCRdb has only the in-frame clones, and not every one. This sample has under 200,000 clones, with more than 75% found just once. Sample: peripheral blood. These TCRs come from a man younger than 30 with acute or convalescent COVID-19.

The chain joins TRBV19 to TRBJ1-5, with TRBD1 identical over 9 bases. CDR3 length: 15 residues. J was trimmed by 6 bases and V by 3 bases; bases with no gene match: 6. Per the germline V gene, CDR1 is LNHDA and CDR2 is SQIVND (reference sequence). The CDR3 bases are TGTGCCAGTAGTATTTACGGACAGGGGATTCAGCCCCAGCATTTT. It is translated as CASSIYGQGIQPQHF.

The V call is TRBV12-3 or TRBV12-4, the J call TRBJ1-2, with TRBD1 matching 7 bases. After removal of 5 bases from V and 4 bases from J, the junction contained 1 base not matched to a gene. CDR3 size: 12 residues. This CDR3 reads CASSGDSYGYTF. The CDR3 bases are TGTGCCAGCAGTGGGGACAGCTATGGCTACACCTTC.

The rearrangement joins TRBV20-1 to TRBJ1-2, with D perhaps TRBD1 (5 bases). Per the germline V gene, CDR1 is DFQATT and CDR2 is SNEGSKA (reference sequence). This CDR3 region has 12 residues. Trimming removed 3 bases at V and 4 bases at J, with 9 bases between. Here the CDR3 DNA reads TGCAGTGCTAGTGGGGACTCCTATGGCTACACCTTC. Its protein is CSASGDSYGYTF.

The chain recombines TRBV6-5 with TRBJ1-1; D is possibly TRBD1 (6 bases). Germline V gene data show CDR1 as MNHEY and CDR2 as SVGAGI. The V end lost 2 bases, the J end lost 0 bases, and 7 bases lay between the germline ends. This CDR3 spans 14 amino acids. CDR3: CASSYQGMNTEAFF. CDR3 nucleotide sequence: TGTGCCAGCAGTTACCAGGGGATGAACACTGAAGCTTTCTTT.

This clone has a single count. The CDR3 DNA sequence: TGTGCCAGCAGTCGGGGGACAGGCTTTCAATCTTGGGAAGGCTACACCTTC. It codes for CASSRGTGFQSWEGYTF. The chain joins TRBV2 to TRBJ1-2; TRBD1 aligns across 8 bases. The CDR3 runs 17 residues. J gave up 8 bases and V 5 bases, and 19 bases lay outside the gene matches. From germline, CDR1 is SNHLY and CDR2 FYNNEI.

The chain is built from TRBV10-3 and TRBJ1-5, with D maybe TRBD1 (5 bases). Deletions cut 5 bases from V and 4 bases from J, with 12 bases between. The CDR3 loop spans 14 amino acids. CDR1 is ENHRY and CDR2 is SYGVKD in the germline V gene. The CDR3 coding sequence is TGTGCCATCAGTCGGGACTATGGTAATCAGCCCCAGCATTTT. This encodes CAISRDYGNQPQHF.

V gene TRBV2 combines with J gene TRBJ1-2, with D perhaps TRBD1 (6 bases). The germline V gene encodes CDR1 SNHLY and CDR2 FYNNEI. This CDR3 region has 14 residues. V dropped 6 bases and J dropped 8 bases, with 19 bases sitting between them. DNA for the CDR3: TGTGCCAGCAGCTTAAAGGCCCAGGGGCGCGGCTACACCTTC. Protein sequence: CASSLKAQGRGYTF.

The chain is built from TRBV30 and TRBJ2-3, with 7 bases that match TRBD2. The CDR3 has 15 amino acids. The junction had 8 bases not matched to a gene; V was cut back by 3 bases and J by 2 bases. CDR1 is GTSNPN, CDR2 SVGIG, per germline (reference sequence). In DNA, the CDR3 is TGTGCCTGGAGCCCACTAGCGCTTTTCACAGATACGCAGTATTTT. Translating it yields CAWSPLALFTDTQYF.

CDR3 sequence: CASSLMAGNEQYF. CDR3 nucleotide sequence: TGTGCCAGCAGCTTGATGGCAGGGAACGAGCAGTACTTC. This chain uses TRBV5-4 with TRBJ2-7; D may be TRBD1 (5 bases). V shed 1 base and J shed 5 bases, with 10 bases lying between them. This CDR3 has 13 residues. Germline V CDR1 and CDR2: SGHNT, YYREEE (reference sequence).

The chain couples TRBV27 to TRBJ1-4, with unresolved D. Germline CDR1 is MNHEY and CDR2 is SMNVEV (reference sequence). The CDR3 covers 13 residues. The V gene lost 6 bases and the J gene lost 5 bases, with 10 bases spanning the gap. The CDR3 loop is CASRIPGNEKLFF. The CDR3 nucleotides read TGTGCCAGCAGAATTCCCGGGAATGAAAAACTGTTTTTT.

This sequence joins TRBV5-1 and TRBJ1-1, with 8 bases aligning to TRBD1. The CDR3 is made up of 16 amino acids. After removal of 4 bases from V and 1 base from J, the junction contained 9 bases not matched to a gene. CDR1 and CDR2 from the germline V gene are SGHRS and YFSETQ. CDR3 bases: TGCGCCAGCAGCAGCAACAGGGGGGTCAGGAACACTGAAGCTTTCTTT. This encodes CASSSNRGVRNTEAFF.

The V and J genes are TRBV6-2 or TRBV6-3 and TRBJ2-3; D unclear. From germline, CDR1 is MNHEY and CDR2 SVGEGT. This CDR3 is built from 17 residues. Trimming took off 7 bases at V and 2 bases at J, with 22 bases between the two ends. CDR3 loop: CASTPGSEPTYTDTQYF. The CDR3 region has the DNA TGTGCCAGCACCCCCGGAAGCGAACCGACCTACACAGATACGCAGTATTTT.

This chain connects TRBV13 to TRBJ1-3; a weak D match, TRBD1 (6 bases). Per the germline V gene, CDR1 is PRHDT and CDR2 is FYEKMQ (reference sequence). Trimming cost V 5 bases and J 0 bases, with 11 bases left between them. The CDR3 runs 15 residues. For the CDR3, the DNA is TGTGCCAGCAGCCCTAGGACAGCCTCTGGAAACACCATATATTTT. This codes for CASSPRTASGNTIYF.